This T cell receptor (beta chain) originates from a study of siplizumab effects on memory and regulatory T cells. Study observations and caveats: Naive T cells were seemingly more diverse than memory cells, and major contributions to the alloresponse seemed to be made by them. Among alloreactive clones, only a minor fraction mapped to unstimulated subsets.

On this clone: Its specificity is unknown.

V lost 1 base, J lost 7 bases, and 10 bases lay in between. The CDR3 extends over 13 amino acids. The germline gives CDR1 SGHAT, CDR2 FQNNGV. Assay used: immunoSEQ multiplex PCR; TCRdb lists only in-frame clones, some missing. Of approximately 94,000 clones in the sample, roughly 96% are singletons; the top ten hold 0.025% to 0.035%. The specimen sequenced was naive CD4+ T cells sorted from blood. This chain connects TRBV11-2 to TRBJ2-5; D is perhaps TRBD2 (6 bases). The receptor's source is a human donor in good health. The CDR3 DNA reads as TGTGCCAGCAGCTTAGGGGGGGTTGGGACCCAGTACTTC. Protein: CASSLGGVGTQYF.